The 20 T cell receptor beta chains listed next were all sequenced from one sample in a study of early T cells in non-severe SARS-CoV-2 infection. MiXCR was run by TCRdb on the 5' RACE reads, yielding one entry per CDR3 protein. The sample carries under 85,000 distinct CDR3 sequences, 11% to 15% recorded once. What was sequenced was whole blood. The source is an adult who was a healthcare worker with PCR-confirmed SARS-CoV-2 infection or an uninfected control (not recorded which).

This chain joins TRBV7-3 and TRBJ2-2, with TRBD1 as a possible D gene (7 bases). The CDR3 consists of 15 residues. V lost 2 bases, J lost 2 bases, and 9 bases lay in between. Germline values: CDR1 SGHTA, CDR2 FQGTGA. The CDR3 nucleotides read TGTGCCAGCAGCTTACAGGGGGGCAACACCGGGGAGCTGTTTTTT. Its translation is CASSLQGGNTGELFF.

The chain couples TRBV4-1 to TRBJ1-1; D not resolved. Between the trimmed V and J ends, which lost 2 bases and 6 bases, there was a span of 4 bases. The CDR3 has 11 residues. From germline, CDR1 is MGHRA and CDR2 YSYEKL. This CDR3 reads CASSQTAEAFF. The CDR3 nucleotides read TGCGCCAGCAGCCAAACTGCTGAAGCTTTCTTT.

The rearrangement uses TRBV20-1 and TRBJ2-7; TRBD1 matches 11 bases. V lost 5 bases to trimming and J lost 6 bases; unmatched junction nucleotides: 12. In germline, CDR1 is DFQATT, CDR2 SNEGSKA (reference sequence). This CDR3 comprises 15 residues. CDR3 residues: CSAATSGTGGSEQYF. In nucleotides, the CDR3 is TGCAGTGCTGCGACTTCGGGGACAGGGGGTTCCGAGCAGTACTTC.

This clonotype was recorded a few times. The chain couples TRBV20-1 to TRBJ2-7; D is uncertain. Germline V lookup: CDR1 DFQATT, CDR2 SNEGSKA (reference sequence). The CDR3 spans 13 residues. The V end lost 3 bases, the J end lost 5 bases, and 14 bases lay between the germline ends. CDR3 in DNA: TGCAGTGCTAGTATTGGGAAGTTAAACGAGCAGTACTTC. This sequence encodes CSASIGKLNEQYF.

For this clonotype: A read error is possible here, since a much larger clone lies one base away. V usage is TRBV4-3 and J usage is TRBJ1-6; D perhaps matches TRBD1 (5 bases). CDR3 length: 18 amino acids. V dropped 3 bases and J dropped 4 bases, with 19 bases sitting between them. CDR1 and CDR2 from the germline V gene are LGHNA and YSLEER. The CDR3 is CASSHDRGEGRYNSPLHF. CDR3 in DNA: TGCGCCAGCAGCCACGATCGGGGCGAGGGGAGGTATAATTCACCCCTCCACTTT.

This chain links TRBV20-1 with TRBJ1-2; 8 bases fit TRBD1. J lost 6 bases, V lost 0 bases, and 9 bases had no gene match. This CDR3 spans 15 amino acids. Per the germline V gene, CDR1 is DFQATT and CDR2 is SNEGSKA (reference sequence). CDR3: CSARDLRQGANGYTF. The CDR3 nucleotides are TGCAGTGCTAGAGATCTAAGGCAGGGGGCAAATGGCTACACCTTC.

The V call is TRBV7-3, the J call TRBJ2-3, with 10 positions matching TRBD2. The V gene's germline CDR1 is SGHTA and CDR2 FQGTGA. The CDR3 length is 14 residues. The V and J ends lost 5 bases and 3 bases, in that order; junction bases with no gene match: 2. CDR3 sequence: CASSMGLATDTQYF. The CDR3 DNA reads TGTGCCAGCAGCATGGGACTAGCGACAGATACGCAGTATTTT. The variable domain in full, completed from reference TRBV7-3 and TRBJ2-3, reads GAGVSQTPSNKVTEKGKYVELRCDPISGHTALYWYRQSLGQGPEFLIYFQGTGAADDSGLPNDRFFAVRPEGSVSTLKIQRTERGDSAVYLCASSMGLATDTQYFGPGTRLTVL.

This clonotype was seen repeatedly, ten times or more. The V call is TRBV6-2 or TRBV6-3, the J call TRBJ2-4, with 8 bases identical to TRBD1. Germline trimming cut 2 bases from V and 6 bases from J; bases unmatched to any gene: 0. This CDR3 comprises 13 residues. Looked up from germline, CDR1 is MNHEY and CDR2 is SVGEGT. The CDR3 coding sequence is TGTGCCAGCAGTTACGGACAGGGAAACATTCAGTACTTC. Protein product: CASSYGQGNIQYF.

The chain links TRBV7-2 to TRBJ1-1; D not resolved. The CDR3 covers 18 residues. The germline V gene has CDR1 SGHTA and CDR2 FQGNSA. V gave up 1 base and J gave up 1 base, with 19 bases separating them. This CDR3 reads CASSLDFGGTVANTEAFF. Here the CDR3 DNA reads TGTGCCAGCAGCTTAGATTTTGGTGGCACAGTGGCGAACACTGAAGCTTTCTTT.

J is TRBJ2-5 and V is TRBV6-5; TRBD2 matches 8 bases. Germline CDR1 is MNHEY and CDR2 is SVGAGI. J lost 5 bases, V lost 2 bases, and 10 bases had no gene match. The CDR3 runs 16 residues. The CDR3 protein is CASSYDGTSRLETQYF. The CDR3 DNA follows: TGTGCCAGCAGTTACGATGGGACTAGTCGTTTGGAGACCCAGTACTTC.

This clonotype has just a few counts. The junction departs from germline at one end; a sequencing error may be responsible. The chain employs TRBV4-2 and TRBJ1-6, with D maybe TRBD1 (5 bases). The CDR3 spans 17 residues. Per germline, CDR1 LGHNA and CDR2 YNFKEQ. The CDR3 here is CASSQDLGLSGASPLHF. Written as DNA, the CDR3 is TGTGCCAGCAGCCAAGATCTGGGACTTTCCGGGGCATCACCCCTCCATTTT.

This sequence joins TRBV12-5 and TRBJ2-6, with D maybe TRBD1 (6 bases). CDR3 length: 16 amino acids. Germline CDR1 and CDR2: LGHNT and FRNRAP. V dropped 8 bases and J dropped 2 bases, with 16 bases sitting between them. DNA of the CDR3: TGTGCTAGTAGTTCCGACAGGTTGGCTGGGGCCAACGTCCTGACTTTC. Protein: CASSSDRLAGANVLTF.

As concerns this clonotype: Sequence at one end of the junction differs from germline and may be a read error. The rearrangement joins TRBV29-1 to TRBJ1-1; TRBD1 aligns across 8 bases. The CDR3 is made up of 8 amino acids. Germline V lookup: CDR1 SQVTM, CDR2 ANQGSEA. The CDR3 loop reads CSVAWDRF. The CDR3 DNA follows: TGCAGCGTTGCATGGGACAGGTTT.

This clonotype has a count of ten or more. The chain recombines TRBV6-5 with TRBJ2-6; maybe TRBD1 (6 bases). V shed 2 bases and J shed 2 bases, with 10 bases lying between them. CDR3 length: 16 residues. Germline V lookup: CDR1 MNHEY, CDR2 SVGAGI. The CDR3 spells CASSYQGQAGANVLTF. The CDR3 nucleotides are TGTGCCAGCAGTTACCAGGGGCAGGCTGGGGCCAACGTCCTGACTTTC.

There are many counts of this clonotype. The chain uses TRBV28 and TRBJ2-2, with D unresolved. Trimming took 6 bases from V and 6 from J, leaving 8 bases between them. Looked up from germline, CDR1 is MDHEN and CDR2 is SYDVKM. The CDR3 totals 12 residues. The CDR3: CASRPPAGELFF. DNA of the CDR3: TGTGCCAGCAGGCCACCGGCCGGGGAGCTGTTTTTT.

The V and J genes are TRBV5-4 and TRBJ2-2, with a weak D call TRBD1 (8 bases). Trimming left V 2 bases short and J 6 bases short, with 14 bases between. CDR3 length: 15 amino acids. The germline V gene encodes CDR1 SGHNT and CDR2 YYREEE (reference sequence). The CDR3 region is CASSFWTGRAGELFF. As DNA, the CDR3 is TGTGCCAGCAGCTTTTGGACAGGGAGGGCCGGGGAGCTGTTTTTT.

This clonotype was observed a few times. This chain joins TRBV29-1 and TRBJ2-3; D gene uncertain. The CDR3 spans 11 residues. The germline CDR1 and CDR2 sequences are SQVTM and ANQGSEA. Trimming took 5 bases from V and 7 from J, leaving 10 bases between them. CDR3 DNA sequence: TGCAGCGTTTCCTGGGGAAATACGCAGTATTTT. Its protein is CSVSWGNTQYF.

This clonotype was seen more than once but under ten times. The chain couples TRBV7-9 to TRBJ2-7; D gene unclear. Germline V gives CDR1 SEHNR, CDR2 FQNEAQ (reference sequence). V lost 4 bases and J 7 bases, leaving 11 bases between the germline ends. The CDR3 length is 12 residues. CDR3 nucleotides: TGTGCCAGCAGCTACTCATTGGGTGAGCAGTACTTC. Protein sequence: CASSYSLGEQYF.

In this sample, this clonotype turned up once. The rearrangement links TRBV9 to TRBJ2-2, with D hard to call. The CDR3 has 14 residues. The germline CDR1 and CDR2 sequences are SGDLS and YYNGEE. Trimming stripped 4 bases from V and 8 bases from J, with 15 bases between. CDR3 sequence reads: CASSPSQVRGELFF. Here the CDR3 DNA reads TGTGCCAGCAGCCCGAGTCAGGTTCGGGGGGAGCTGTTTTTT.

J is TRBJ1-2 and V is TRBV10-3; 7 nucleotides match TRBD1. CDR1 is ENHRY, CDR2 SYGVKD, per germline. The junction had 7 bases not matched to a gene; V was cut back by 3 bases and J by 6 bases. This CDR3 has 14 amino acids. CDR3 protein: CAISEDRDRDGYTF. DNA for the CDR3: TGTGCCATCAGTGAAGACAGGGATCGGGATGGCTACACCTTC.